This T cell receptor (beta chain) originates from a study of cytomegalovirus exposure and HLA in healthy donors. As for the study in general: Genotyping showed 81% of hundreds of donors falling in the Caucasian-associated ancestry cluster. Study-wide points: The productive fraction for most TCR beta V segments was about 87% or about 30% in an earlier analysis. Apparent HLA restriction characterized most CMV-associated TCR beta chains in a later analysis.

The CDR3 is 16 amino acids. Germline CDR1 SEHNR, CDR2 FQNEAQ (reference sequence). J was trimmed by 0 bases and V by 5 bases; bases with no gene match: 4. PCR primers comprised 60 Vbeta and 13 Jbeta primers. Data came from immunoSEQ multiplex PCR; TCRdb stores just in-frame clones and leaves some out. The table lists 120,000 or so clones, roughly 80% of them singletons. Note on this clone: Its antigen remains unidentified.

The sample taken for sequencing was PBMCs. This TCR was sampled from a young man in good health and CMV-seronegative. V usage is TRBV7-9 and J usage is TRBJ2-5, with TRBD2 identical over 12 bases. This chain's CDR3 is CASSRTSGKNQETQYF. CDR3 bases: TGTGCCAGCAGCCGGACTAGCGGGAAGAACCAAGAGACCCAGTACTTC.